This T cell receptor (beta chain) was recovered during a study of CD8+CD57+ T cells in acquired aplastic anemia. Across the whole study: Sorted CD4+ and CD8+ cells gave a mean 3.2 ug DNA, range about 0.19 to 27.4 ug.

Genomic DNA served as template for TCR beta VDJ and CDR3 profiling. MiXCR, run by TCRdb on the reads, gives a single entry per CDR3 protein. The data show around 250,000 distinct CDR3 sequences, with approximately 56% seen just once and less than 10% held by the top ten. The study's findings and limits: Significant differences in CD8+ Simpson's diversity were not observed between patients and controls.

Comments on this clonotype: Its antigen remains unidentified.

The germline gives CDR1 SGHTA, CDR2 FQGNSA. Trimming took 5 bases from V and 6 from J, leaving 11 bases between them. CDR3 length: 12 residues. The chain recombines TRBV7-2 with TRBJ2-7, with D perhaps TRBD1 or TRBD2 (5 bases each). The sequence was collected from a human donor with severe aplastic anemia or a healthy control (not recorded which). Sample: sorted CD4+, CD8+, or CD8+CD57+ T cells (not recorded which) from PBMCs. The CDR3 DNA is TGTGCCAGCAGCGCCACAGGACTCGAGCAGTACTTC. This codes for CASSATGLEQYF.